Shown below are 10 T cell receptor beta chains from a single sample sequenced in a study of T-cell memory formation after mild COVID-19. TCRdb fed the 5' RACE reads into MiXCR, producing one record per CDR3 protein. The sample yields under 550,000 distinct CDR3 sequences, roughly 18% seen once. Source material: PBMCs or a T cell subset sorted from them (not recorded which). The receptors here all came from a man between 18 and 29 years old who had mild COVID-19 (a few samples of this study predate the infection). Cell type and time point are not known.

V gene TRBV15 combines with J gene TRBJ2-1, with 10 bases aligning to TRBD2. The CDR3 length is 14 residues. V lost 7 bases and J lost 7; bases outside the gene matches: 7. Germline loops: CDR1 LNHNV, CDR2 YYDKDF (reference sequence). The CDR3 nucleotides read TGTGCCACCACCCTAAGCGGGGGGGAAAATGAGCAGTTCTTC. It translates to CATTLSGGENEQFF. Filled out from reference TRBV15 and TRBJ2-1, the complete variable domain reads DAMVIQNPRYQVTQFGKPVTLSCSQTLNHNVMYWYQQKSSQAPKLLFHYYDKDFNNEADTPDNFQSRRPNTSFCFLDIRSPGLGDTAMYLCATTLSGGENEQFFGPGTRLTVL.

V usage is TRBV25-1 and J usage is TRBJ1-4; weak D call: TRBD1 (6 bases). Germline-derived CDR1 and CDR2 are MGHDK and SYGVNS. Deletions cut 4 bases from V and 8 bases from J, with 14 bases between. The CDR3 is 14 residues long. CDR3 coding DNA: TGTGCCAGCAGTGTCCGGGACATGAGGGAAAAACTGTTTTTT. The encoded protein is CASSVRDMREKLFF.

V is TRBV15 and J is TRBJ1-3; no reliable D call. Per germline, CDR1 LNHNV and CDR2 YYDKDF (reference sequence). The length of the CDR3 is 16 residues. V shed 3 bases and J shed 3 bases, with 15 bases lying between them. CDR3 in DNA: TGTGCCACCAGCAGGGTAGCTGGCGGGTATGGAAACACCATATATTTT. Its translation is CATSRVAGGYGNTIYF.

This clonotype has just a few counts. V is TRBV7-9 and J is TRBJ1-4; weak D call: TRBD1 (5 bases). The ends were cut back, 3 bases at V and 6 bases at J, with 11 bases in the middle. There are 14 residues in the CDR3. Germline-derived CDR1 and CDR2 are SEHNR and FQNEAQ (reference sequence). In nucleotides, the CDR3 is TGTGCCAGCAGCTTGGTTAAAGGGGATGAAAAACTGTTTTTT. Translated: CASSLVKGDEKLFF.

In regard to this clonotype: The junction departs from the called germline gene at one end, perhaps through a read error. CDR3 DNA sequence: TGCGCCAGCAGCTTCTATCCAGGGGGTTTCATCAATGATCAGTTCTTC. This sequence encodes CASSFYPGGFINDQFF. The chain has TRBV5-1 and TRBJ2-1; 7 bases align to TRBD1. This CDR3 has 16 amino acids. The germline CDR1 and CDR2 sequences are SGHRS and YFSETQ.

The rearrangement uses TRBV6-5 and TRBJ1-5, with a possible D match to TRBD1 (5 bases). Trimming shortened V by 8 bases and J by 10 bases, and 21 bases separated the two germline ends. The CDR3 consists of 14 residues. In germline, CDR1 is MNHEY, CDR2 SVGAGI. This CDR3 reads CASGIGQGDPPQHF. DNA of the CDR3: TGTGCCAGCGGAATAGGGCAGGGAGACCCCCCCCAGCATTTT.

This clonotype has a count of ten or more. The chain employs TRBV25-1 and TRBJ2-1, with D unclear. CDR1 is MGHDK and CDR2 is SYGVNS in the germline V gene. The CDR3 has 12 amino acids. V lost 9 bases to trimming and J lost 3 bases, with 9 bases between them. The CDR3 spells CARTPVYNEQFF. DNA for the CDR3: TGTGCCAGGACCCCTGTCTACAATGAGCAGTTCTTC.

This clonotype has just a few counts. V and J are TRBV6-2 or TRBV6-3 and TRBJ2-5, with a weak D call TRBD1 (5 bases). CDR1 and CDR2 (germline): MNHEY, SVGEGT. The CDR3 runs to 15 residues. Trimming took 6 bases from V and 5 from J, leaving 19 bases between them. CDR3 sequence: CASSPPIRVRETQYF. CDR3 in DNA: TGTGCCAGCAGCCCCCCTATCAGGGTCCGGGAGACCCAGTACTTC.

This clonotype has a handful of counts. The chain recombines TRBV5-1 with TRBJ1-1; 8 bases match TRBD1. V was pared by 2 bases and J by 3 bases, with 12 bases of the junction left unmatched. The CDR3 has 17 residues. CDR1 is SGHRS and CDR2 is YFSETQ in the germline V gene. The CDR3, as DNA: TGCGCCAGCAGCTTTAGGGGTGGGACAGGTCCGGACACTGAAGCTTTCTTT. This sequence encodes CASSFRGGTGPDTEAFF.

This clonotype was found a few times. This sequence joins TRBV14 and TRBJ2-1, with 10 bases that match TRBD1. The CDR3 spans 14 residues. Germline V CDR1 and CDR2: SGHDN, FVKESK. With 4 bases clipped from V and 7 bases from J, the junction kept 4 bases outside the gene matches. The CDR3 loop reads CASSPRTGGNEQFF. CDR3 nucleotides: TGTGCCAGCAGCCCTAGGACAGGGGGTAATGAGCAGTTCTTC.